The 30 T cell receptor beta chains in this list originate from one sample, sequenced in a study of a mutant IDH1 vaccine in newly diagnosed glioma. Regarding time point: baseline, week 1 (first vaccination visit). As to treatment: pre-vaccination baseline after standard-of-care therapy. Some clones are missing from TCRdb's copy, which holds only in-frame ones; the method was immunoSEQ multiplex PCR. The sample records some 95,000 clones, about four fifths being singletons. The sequencing here drew on PBMCs, taken from a glioma patient treated with radiotherapy, temozolomide or both. These receptors were obtained from a man aged 35 to 55 with glioma.

The chain carries TRBV7-3 and TRBJ2-7, with D perhaps TRBD1 (6 bases). The CDR3 sequence is 14 residues long. Per germline, CDR1 SGHTA and CDR2 FQGTGA. The germline V and J ends were trimmed by 5 bases and 0 bases, with 11 bases remaining between them. CDR3 bases: TGTGCCAGCAGCCCCACAGGGAACTCCTACGAGCAGTACTTC. It encodes CASSPTGNSYEQYF.

CDR3 nucleotides: TGTGCCAGCAGACTAACAGGGACGGGAGGCTCCGAGCAGTACTTC. It encodes CASRLTGTGGSEQYF. J is TRBJ2-7 and V is TRBV27; tentative D call: TRBD2 (7 bases). The CDR3 extends over 15 amino acids. Germline CDR1 and CDR2: MNHEY and SMNVEV (reference sequence). Trimming left V 6 bases short and J 6 bases short, with 21 bases between.

The chain joins TRBV13 to TRBJ1-1; possibly TRBD1 for D (6 bases). The germline V gene has CDR1 PRHDT and CDR2 FYEKMQ (reference sequence). The CDR3 is made up of 13 amino acids. V dropped 0 bases and J dropped 7 bases, with 9 bases sitting between them. CDR3 in amino acids: CASSLGGGREAFF. In DNA form, the CDR3 reads TGTGCCAGCAGCTTAGGCGGGGGGCGTGAAGCTTTCTTT.

This clone is classed as medium-sized. The chain links TRBV27 to TRBJ2-1, with 7 bases identical to TRBD1. V trimming: 5 bases; J trimming: 5 bases; junction bases outside the gene matches: 3. The CDR3 spans 13 residues. Germline CDR1 and CDR2: MNHEY and SMNVEV (reference sequence). In DNA form, the CDR3 reads TGTGCCAGCAGTATTGGGACAGACAATGAGCAGTTCTTC. It is translated as CASSIGTDNEQFF.

The chain links TRBV7-2 to TRBJ2-1, with D perhaps matching TRBD2 (6 bases). V lost 0 bases to trimming and J lost 0 bases, with 6 bases between them. From germline, CDR1 is SGHTA and CDR2 FQGNSA. The CDR3 loop spans 15 amino acids. CDR3 nucleotides: TGTGCCAGCAGCTTAGCAGCGGGCTCCTACAATGAGCAGTTCTTC. The encoded protein is CASSLAAGSYNEQFF.

The chain couples TRBV19 to TRBJ2-3; no reliable D call. The CDR3 has 12 residues. The germline gives CDR1 LNHDA, CDR2 SQIVND (reference sequence). Trimming removed 3 bases from V and 10 bases from J, with 11 bases in between. The chain's CDR3 is CASSMLGVAQYF. CDR3 bases: TGTGCCAGTAGTATGCTAGGTGTAGCGCAGTATTTT.

V usage is TRBV6-5 and J usage is TRBJ1-5; D is uncertain. The ends were cut back, 4 bases at V and 0 bases at J, with 4 bases in the middle. The CDR3 runs to 13 residues. The germline gives CDR1 MNHEY, CDR2 SVGAGI. CDR3 region: CASSFYSNQPQHF. The CDR3 DNA is TGTGCCAGCAGTTTTTATAGCAATCAGCCCCAGCATTTT.

This clone was counted a few times. This chain links TRBV5-4 with TRBJ1-1; no clear D gene. CDR3 length: 14 residues. Trimming removed 2 bases at V and 5 bases at J, with 13 bases between. Germline CDR1 is SGHNT and CDR2 is YYREEE (reference sequence). The CDR3 bases are TGTGCCAGCAGCTTTCGACCCCTGGGAACTGAAGCTTTCTTT. This codes for CASSFRPLGTEAFF.

In this sample, this clone turned up once. The chain joins TRBV6-6 to TRBJ2-7, with 10 bases matching TRBD2. Germline CDR1 MNHNY, CDR2 SVGAGI (reference sequence). This CDR3 has 16 residues. Trimming removed 5 bases from V and 0 bases from J; junction bases left unmatched: 7. CDR3 sequence reads: CASSPPGTSVSYEQYF. In nucleotides, the CDR3 is TGTGCCAGCAGTCCCCCCGGGACTAGCGTCTCCTACGAGCAGTACTTC.

V and J are TRBV6-5 and TRBJ2-3; D might be TRBD1 (6 bases). This CDR3 is built from 13 residues. Germline V gene data show CDR1 as MNHEY and CDR2 as SVGAGI. V lost 6 bases and J lost 2, with 9 bases in between. The CDR3 here is CASSRTATDTQYF. The CDR3 nucleotides read TGTGCCAGCAGCCGGACAGCCACAGATACGCAGTATTTT.

Notes on this clone: One end of the junction fails to match germline, which may point to a read error. This sequence joins TRBV7-7 and TRBJ2-5; D not certain. The germline V gene encodes CDR1 SSHAT and CDR2 FNYEAQ (reference sequence). The CDR3 is 15 residues long. The CDR3 is CASSLDGRHQETQYF. The DNA of the CDR3 is TGTGCTAGCAGCTTAGACGGCAGGCACCAAGAGACCCAGTACTTC.

This chain connects TRBV11-1 to TRBJ2-1; D is ambiguous. V shed 8 bases and J shed 10 bases, with 15 bases lying between them. CDR1 and CDR2 from the germline V gene are SGHAT and FQDESV (reference sequence). The CDR3 contains 12 residues. Here the CDR3 DNA reads TGTGCCAGCTCGGGCGGTATTGGCGAGCAGTTCTTC. It specifies CASSGGIGEQFF. Together with reference TRBV11-1 and TRBJ2-1, the CDR3 gives the full variable domain: EAEVAQSPRYKITEKSQAVAFWCDPISGHATLYWYRQILGQGPELLVQFQDESVVDDSQLPKDRFSAERLKGVDSTLKIQPAELGDSAMYLCASSGGIGEQFFGPGTRLTVL.

The V and J genes are TRBV18 and TRBJ1-3; D uncertain. Germline loops: CDR1 KGHSH, CDR2 LQKENI. The CDR3 has 17 residues. Trimming took 2 bases from V and 3 from J, leaving 17 bases between them. The CDR3 DNA sequence: TGTGCCAGCTCACCAAGGGTCGGACTCGAGCTTGGAAACACCATATATTTT. Residues: CASSPRVGLELGNTIYF.

CDR3 protein: CASSPPGRQSTDTQYF. CDR3 DNA: TGTGCCAGCTCACCACCGGGGAGACAGAGCACAGATACGCAGTATTTT. The chain joins TRBV18 to TRBJ2-3; perhaps D is TRBD1 or TRBD2 (5 bases each). This CDR3 is built from 16 residues. V was pared by 0 bases and J by 0 bases, with 10 bases between. In germline, CDR1 is KGHSH, CDR2 LQKENI.

The CDR3 region is CASSPWTGNTGELFF. The CDR3 nucleotides are TGTGCCAGCAGCCCATGGACAGGGAACACCGGGGAGCTGTTTTTT. The chain employs TRBV5-5 and TRBJ2-2; 7 nucleotides align to TRBD1. The CDR3 contains 15 residues. Per germline, CDR1 SGHKS and CDR2 YYEKEE (reference sequence). Trimming at V came to 4 bases and at J to 1 base, leaving 4 bases not matched to a gene.

The chain employs TRBV4-2 and TRBJ2-2; 14 nucleotides agree with TRBD2. Per germline, CDR1 LGHNA and CDR2 YNFKEQ. Trimming at V came to 3 bases and at J to 5 bases, leaving 8 bases not matched to a gene. The CDR3 spans 18 residues. CDR3: CASSHPGLAGGVTGELFF. The CDR3 nucleotides are TGTGCCAGCAGCCACCCCGGACTAGCGGGGGGTGTGACCGGGGAGCTGTTTTTT.

The gene calls are TRBV13 and TRBJ2-7; D may be TRBD1 or TRBD2 (5 bases each). The CDR3 contains 15 residues. Germline CDR1 and CDR2: PRHDT and FYEKMQ (reference sequence). V was cut by 5 bases and J by 2 bases, with 16 bases left in between. CDR3 nucleotide sequence: TGTGCCAGCAGCCCGGGACCCGTCGAACCCTACGAGCAGTACTTC. This codes for CASSPGPVEPYEQYF.

The CDR3 spells CASSGWGGNNEKLFF. Here the CDR3 DNA reads TGTGCCAGCAGTGGGTGGGGGGGGAATAATGAAAAACTGTTTTTT. The V gene is TRBV28, the J gene TRBJ1-4; D may be TRBD1 (5 bases). Deletions cut 5 bases from V and 4 bases from J, with 14 bases between. The germline gives CDR1 MDHEN, CDR2 SYDVKM. The CDR3 runs to 15 residues.

This rearrangement joins TRBV10-3 to TRBJ1-1, with D uncertain. Germline V lookup: CDR1 ENHRY, CDR2 SYGVKD. Trimming cost V 3 bases and J 1 base, with 12 bases left between them. This CDR3 is 15 amino acids long. CDR3 sequence (DNA): TGTGCCATCAGTGAATTAGGCCGCGGGAACACTGAAGCTTTCTTT. This translates into CAISELGRGNTEAFF.

The chain uses TRBV7-9 and TRBJ2-1; 11 bases align to TRBD2. The V gene's germline CDR1 is SEHNR and CDR2 FQNEAQ (reference sequence). V trimming: 8 bases; J trimming: 3 bases; junction bases outside the gene matches: 3. The CDR3 covers 14 residues. CDR3 loop: CASVGTSGYNEQFF. In nucleotides, the CDR3 is TGTGCCAGCGTTGGGACTAGCGGCTACAATGAGCAGTTCTTC.

The chain employs TRBV7-9 and TRBJ1-1; 11 nucleotides line up with TRBD1. Unmatched junction bases numbered 10, after V lost 0 bases and J lost 7 bases. The CDR3 length is 17 residues. Germline CDR1 and CDR2: SEHNR and FQNEAQ (reference sequence). The CDR3: CASSLALGIGTGGEAFF. DNA of the CDR3: TGTGCCAGCAGCTTAGCGCTTGGTATCGGGACAGGGGGTGAAGCTTTCTTT.

In this sample, this clone turned up once. V gene TRBV19 combines with J gene TRBJ1-5; the D is unclear. Trimming removed 2 bases at V and 3 bases at J, with 8 bases between. The germline V gene encodes CDR1 LNHDA and CDR2 SQIVND (reference sequence). The CDR3 contains 14 residues. In DNA, the CDR3 is TGTGCCAGTAGTATACGGCAGGCCAATCAGCCCCAGCATTTT. It specifies CASSIRQANQPQHF. Supplemented by reference TRBV19 and TRBJ1-5, the full variable domain reads DGGITQSPKYLFRKEGQNVTLSCEQNLNHDAMYWYRQDPGQGLRLIYYSQIVNDFQKGDIAEGYSVSREKKESFPLTVTSAQKNPTAFYLCASSIRQANQPQHFGDGTRLSIL.

The chain uses TRBV7-2 and TRBJ2-7; unclear D gene. The germline V and J ends were trimmed by 5 bases and 3 bases, with 5 bases remaining between them. This CDR3 contains 11 residues. Germline V gene sequence: CDR1 SGHTA, CDR2 FQGNSA. This CDR3 is CASSGDYEQYF. The CDR3 DNA follows: TGTGCCAGCAGCGGGGACTACGAGCAGTACTTC.

The rearrangement links TRBV15 to TRBJ2-5, with a tentative D call TRBD1 (6 bases). Trimming shortened V by 1 base and J by 5 bases, and 11 bases separated the two germline ends. Germline V gene data show CDR1 as LNHNV and CDR2 as YYDKDF (reference sequence). The CDR3 length is 14 residues. The CDR3 nucleotides read TGTGCCACCAGCAGAGGAGGGGGTGGGGAGACCCAGTACTTC. This translates into CATSRGGGGETQYF.

Only one count was recorded for this clone. The chain links TRBV10-1 to TRBJ2-4; D is undetermined. The V gene lost 6 bases and the J gene lost 3 bases, with 15 bases spanning the gap. The CDR3 is 15 residues long. Germline V lookup: CDR1 WNHNN, CDR2 SYGVQD (reference sequence). The CDR3, as DNA: TGCGCCAGCAGCCCAGGTGGGGTGGGCAAAAACATTCAGTACTTC. This sequence encodes CASSPGGVGKNIQYF.

The CDR3 protein is CASSLMTSGRNYEQYF. The DNA for the CDR3 is TGTGCCAGCAGTCTTATGACTAGCGGGAGAAACTACGAGCAGTACTTC. This chain joins TRBV6-6 and TRBJ2-7; 12 bases match TRBD2. Germline trimming cut 5 bases from V and 3 bases from J; bases unmatched to any gene: 8. The CDR3 is 16 amino acids. Germline V CDR1 and CDR2: MNHNY, SVGAGI (reference sequence).

V gene TRBV4-3 combines with J gene TRBJ2-7; unclear D gene. This CDR3 spans 15 amino acids. Trimming shortened V by 0 bases and J by 2 bases, and 11 bases separated the two germline ends. Germline V gene sequence: CDR1 LGHNA, CDR2 YSLEER. The CDR3 loop is CASSQDPQSTYEQYF. CDR3 DNA sequence: TGCGCCAGCAGCCAAGATCCCCAGAGTACCTACGAGCAGTACTTC.

The chain uses TRBV5-1 and TRBJ2-7, with D possibly TRBD1 on 6 matching bases. The CDR3 sequence is 14 residues long. Trimming pared 1 base from V and 3 bases from J, leaving 11 bases between. Germline CDR1 reads SGHRS; CDR2 reads YFSETQ. The CDR3 DNA sequence: TGCGCCAGCAGCTTGTGGGGGCAGAACTACGAGCAGTACTTC. This sequence encodes CASSLWGQNYEQYF.

The chain recombines TRBV19 with TRBJ1-2; D unresolved. Deletions cut 4 bases from V and 2 bases from J, with 14 bases between. Germline values: CDR1 LNHDA, CDR2 SQIVND (reference sequence). This CDR3 spans 15 amino acids. The CDR3 DNA is TGTGCCAGTAGTAACTCGGTACGATGGAACTATGGCTACACCTTC. Amino acids: CASSNSVRWNYGYTF.

J is TRBJ2-7 and V is TRBV7-9, with D tentatively TRBD1 (6 bases). V was trimmed by 8 bases and J by 7 bases, leaving 12 bases between them. The CDR3 spans 11 residues. In germline, CDR1 is SEHNR, CDR2 FQNEAQ (reference sequence). The CDR3 loop is CASGGREEQYF. The CDR3 coding sequence is TGTGCCAGCGGGGGCAGAGAGGAGCAGTACTTC.